The 20 T cell receptor beta chains presented below share a single source sample, sequenced in a study of blood T cell repertoires in COVID-19. Profiling relied on immunoSEQ multiplex PCR, and the TCRdb table lists in-frame clones only, not all of them. Here the sample spans hundreds of thousands of clones, about four fifths being singletons. Sequencing was performed on peripheral blood. These receptors were collected from a woman aged 80 or over with acute or convalescent COVID-19.

Here the CDR3 reads CASSQGDGFDEQYF. The CDR3 coding sequence is TGTGCCAGCAGCCAAGGCGACGGGTTCGACGAGCAGTACTTC. The V gene is TRBV4-2, the J gene TRBJ2-7; D is undetermined. The germline V gene encodes CDR1 LGHNA and CDR2 YNFKEQ. V was clipped by 1 base and J by 5 bases, with 12 bases between them. This CDR3 has 14 residues.

V and J are TRBV24-1 and TRBJ1-2; D possibly corresponds to TRBD1 (6 bases). Trimming stripped 7 bases from V and 8 bases from J, with 13 bases between. This CDR3 has 12 amino acids. Per germline, CDR1 KGHDR and CDR2 SFDVKD. The CDR3 spells CATSAQGRGYTF. The CDR3 region has the DNA TGTGCCACCAGCGCACAGGGACGAGGCTACACCTTC.

About this clone itself: This specimen includes other DNA sequences encoding the same CDR3. The chain links TRBV18 to TRBJ2-5; D uncertain. The CDR3 is 13 amino acids. V was shortened by 6 bases and J by 1 base, with 9 bases between the two germline ends. CDR1 and CDR2 (germline): KGHSH, LQKENI. CDR3 sequence reads: CASSLQVQETQYF. Written as DNA, the CDR3 is TGTGCCAGCTCCCTCCAGGTCCAAGAGACCCAGTACTTC.

In this sample, this clone turned up a few times. The chain carries TRBV5-1 and TRBJ2-3; 7 positions match TRBD1. CDR3 length: 14 residues. The V and J ends lost 5 bases and 4 bases, in that order; junction bases with no gene match: 7. CDR1 and CDR2 from the germline V gene are SGHRS and YFSETQ. This CDR3 is CASRAVQGADTQYF. CDR3 bases: TGCGCCAGCAGGGCAGTTCAGGGGGCAGATACGCAGTATTTT. Drawing the rest from reference TRBV5-1 and TRBJ2-3, the complete variable domain is KAGVTQTPRYLIKTRGQQVTLSCSPISGHRSVSWYQQTPGQGLQFLFEYFSETQRNKGNFPGRFSGRQFSNSRSEMNVSTLELGDSALYLCASRAVQGADTQYFGPGTRLTVL.

This chain connects TRBV9 to TRBJ1-1, with D unresolved. The germline V gene has CDR1 SGDLS and CDR2 YYNGEE. Trimming removed 2 bases at V and 1 base at J, with 6 bases between. The CDR3 totals 13 residues. The CDR3 DNA sequence: TGTGCCAGCAGCGTTCACAGGAACACTGAAGCTTTCTTT. Amino acid sequence: CASSVHRNTEAFF. The variable domain in full, completed from reference TRBV9 and TRBJ1-1, reads DSGVTQTPKHLITATGQRVTLRCSPRSGDLSVYWYQQSLDQGLQFLIQYYNGEERAKGNILERFSAQQFPDLHSELNLSSLELGDSALYFCASSVHRNTEAFFGQGTRLTVV.

This chain connects TRBV7-9 to TRBJ1-5; no reliable D call. V lost 5 bases to trimming and J lost 7 bases, with 15 bases between them. Per germline, CDR1 SEHNR and CDR2 FQNEAQ (reference sequence). CDR3 length equals 14 residues. The CDR3: CASSPGGLGQPQHF. The CDR3 nucleotides are TGTGCCAGCAGCCCCGGCGGTCTAGGCCAGCCCCAGCATTTT.

The V call is TRBV11-2, the J call TRBJ2-2; unclear D gene. V was cut by 3 bases and J by 7 bases, with 6 bases left in between. Germline V CDR1 and CDR2: SGHAT, FQNNGV. This CDR3 region has 12 residues. The CDR3 bases are TGTGCCAGCAGCTTGGGCGTCGGGGAGCTGTTTTTT. Protein: CASSLGVGELFF.

This clone is a singleton in its sample. V usage is TRBV6-5 and J usage is TRBJ1-1, with 7 bases matching TRBD1. Trimming at V came to 5 bases and at J to 8 bases, leaving 11 bases not matched to a gene. Germline CDR1 and CDR2: MNHEY and SVGAGI. This CDR3 comprises 14 residues. The CDR3 protein is CASSQRSLTGEAFF. CDR3 bases: TGTGCCAGCAGTCAAAGATCGCTGACAGGGGAAGCTTTCTTT.

The V gene is TRBV11-3, the J gene TRBJ2-7; TRBD1 agrees at 9 bases. Losses at the gene ends were 4 bases for V and 3 bases for J; bases not matched to a gene: 7. The CDR3 totals 15 residues. Looked up from germline, CDR1 is SGHNT and CDR2 is YENEEA. The CDR3 DNA is TGTGCCAGCAGCTCGCCGGGACAGGGTCTCTACGAGCAGTACTTC. Its protein product is CASSSPGQGLYEQYF.

V and J are TRBV19 and TRBJ1-2; D is unclear. Trimming cost V 7 bases and J 5 bases, with 14 bases left between them. CDR1 and CDR2 (germline): LNHDA, SQIVND (reference sequence). The CDR3 is 13 residues long. In DNA form, the CDR3 reads TGTGCCAGTAACTTCGGGAGGGTATATGGCTACACCTTC. This encodes CASNFGRVYGYTF.

The CDR3 spells CASSTTGGTEAFF. For the CDR3, the DNA is TGTGCCAGCAGCACCACAGGGGGCACTGAAGCTTTCTTT. The gene calls are TRBV9 and TRBJ1-1; the match to TRBD1 covers 8 bases. Germline trimming cut 4 bases from V and 4 bases from J; bases unmatched to any gene: 3. In germline, CDR1 is SGDLS, CDR2 YYNGEE. This CDR3 has 13 residues.

J is TRBJ2-3 and V is TRBV11-2, with D tentatively TRBD2 (6 bases). Trimming shortened V by 3 bases and J by 2 bases, and 24 bases separated the two germline ends. Germline V gene lookup returns CDR1 SGHAT and CDR2 FQNNGV. This CDR3 comprises 19 residues. This CDR3 is CASSLLAAFGGAATDTQYF. In DNA, the CDR3 is TGTGCCAGCAGCTTGCTGGCCGCGTTCGGCGGGGCTGCCACAGATACGCAGTATTTT.

In its sample, this clone was seen many times. This chain joins TRBV6-5 and TRBJ2-7, with 9 positions matching TRBD2. CDR3 size: 15 residues. CDR1 is MNHEY and CDR2 is SVGAGI in the germline V gene. Germline trimming cut 7 bases from V and 4 bases from J; bases unmatched to any gene: 11. The CDR3 sequence: CASKPAGGSQYEQYF. The CDR3 DNA follows: TGTGCCAGCAAGCCAGCGGGGGGTTCCCAGTACGAGCAGTACTTC.

This rearrangement joins TRBV21-1 to TRBJ2-2; TRBD2 is the table's D call, not checked against the DNA. TRBV21-1 is a documented pseudogene. The CDR3 has 16 residues. As DNA, the CDR3 is TGTGCCAGCAGCAACGATAGCGGGGGTAACACCGGGGAGCTGTTTTTT. It is translated as CASSNDSGGNTGELFF.

This chain links TRBV19 with TRBJ1-1, with no clear D. Germline V gene data show CDR1 as LNHDA and CDR2 as SQIVND (reference sequence). Trimming pared 5 bases from V and 2 bases from J, leaving 12 bases between. CDR3 length: 14 amino acids. The CDR3 protein is CASSLHQANTEAFF. Written as DNA, the CDR3 is TGTGCCAGTAGTCTTCACCAGGCAAACACTGAAGCTTTCTTT.

The rearrangement links TRBV5-1 to TRBJ1-6; D uncertain. Germline CDR1 SGHRS, CDR2 YFSETQ. The CDR3 extends over 15 amino acids. V lost 0 bases and J 5 bases, leaving 9 bases between the germline ends. CDR3 sequence (DNA): TGCGCCAGCAGCTTGGAAGGGAGCGATAATTCACCCCTCCACTTT. Its translation is CASSLEGSDNSPLHF. The full variable domain, in which reference TRBV5-1 and TRBJ1-6 provide the parts outside the CDR3, is KAGVTQTPRYLIKTRGQQVTLSCSPISGHRSVSWYQQTPGQGLQFLFEYFSETQRNKGNFPGRFSGRQFSNSRSEMNVSTLELGDSALYLCASSLEGSDNSPLHFGNGTRLTVT.

The genes are TRBV24-1 and TRBJ1-1, with TRBD1 identical over 8 bases. The CDR3 extends over 15 amino acids. In germline, CDR1 is KGHDR, CDR2 SFDVKD. With V trimmed by 3 bases and J by 2 bases, 4 bases remained unmatched. The DNA for the CDR3 is TGTGCCACCAGTGATCGTCAGGGGGCTAACACTGAAGCTTTCTTT. This codes for CATSDRQGANTEAFF.

This clone showed up just once. The chain joins TRBV5-4 to TRBJ2-1, with no clear D. Germline values: CDR1 SGHNT, CDR2 YYREEE (reference sequence). The CDR3 spans 11 residues. V lost 1 base and J lost 9, with 5 bases in between. CDR3 amino acids: CASSLQREQFF. In DNA form, the CDR3 reads TGTGCCAGCAGCTTGCAGCGTGAGCAGTTCTTC.

The chain couples TRBV9 to TRBJ1-4, with 8 bases lining up with TRBD1. The CDR3 covers 16 residues. With V trimmed by 0 bases and J by 5 bases, 6 bases remained unmatched. CDR1 and CDR2 from the germline V gene are SGDLS and YYNGEE. The CDR3 is CASSVGQGTENEKLFF. The CDR3 DNA reads TGTGCCAGCAGCGTAGGACAGGGGACTGAGAATGAAAAACTGTTTTTT.

J is TRBJ1-6 and V is TRBV9; weak D call: TRBD1 (6 bases). Looked up from germline, CDR1 is SGDLS and CDR2 is YYNGEE. The CDR3 runs to 15 residues. Deletions cut 4 bases from V and 9 bases from J, with 17 bases between. The CDR3 loop is CASSPGGPGVSPLHF. The CDR3 DNA reads as TGTGCCAGCAGCCCCGGGGGGCCAGGAGTTTCACCCCTCCACTTT. Full variable domain (rest looked up from reference TRBV9 and TRBJ1-6): DSGVTQTPKHLITATGQRVTLRCSPRSGDLSVYWYQQSLDQGLQFLIQYYNGEERAKGNILERFSAQQFPDLHSELNLSSLELGDSALYFCASSPGGPGVSPLHFGNGTRLTVT.